Sequencing of this T cell receptor beta chain was carried out in a study of blood T cell repertoires in COVID-19. Measured with immunoSEQ multiplex PCR; TCRdb has only the in-frame clones, and not every one. The repertoire consists of about 260,000 clones, with 70% to 90% occurring once and the leading ten covering approximately 0.7%. CDR1 and CDR2 from the germline V gene are KGHDR and SFDVKD. There are 12 residues in the CDR3. The sequenced material came from peripheral blood. The receptor was derived from a human donor in a cohort sampled during active COVID-19. The chain has TRBV24-1 and TRBJ1-2, with a tentative D call TRBD1 (6 bases). In DNA, the CDR3 is TGTGTCGGTTTGGACAGAAAATATGGCTACACCTTC. The encoded protein is CVGLDRKYGYTF.